This TCR beta chain derives from a study of blood T cell repertoires in COVID-19. The wider study: Italy, Spain and the United States were the sources of the convalescent and acute COVID-19 samples.

Researchers sorted participants into cohorts using their self-reported clinical history. Among Cohort 3 donors, those recovered had two negative PCRs, clearance, or symptom resolution. Per the authors' pipeline: How many nucleated cells were present was estimated from reference gene primer amplification. Repertoires were generated with immunoSEQ multiplex PCR, while TCRdb's copy carries only in-frame clones and drops some. That table gives V, J and clone size, and the DNA gave D and trimming. This sample carries roughly 450,000 clones, around 90% of them seen once, and the ten largest clones take under 0.7%. J gave up 3 bases and V 5 bases, and 5 bases lay outside the gene matches. The CDR3 extends over 15 amino acids. Looked up from germline, CDR1 is SGHVS and CDR2 is FNYEAQ.

This chain uses TRBV7-6 with TRBJ2-3; 10 bases are shared with TRBD1. This sequence originates from a man aged 18 to 29 who had recovered from COVID-19. The specimen sequenced was PBMCs or T cells enriched from blood (not recorded which). The CDR3 loop is CASSTGQGSTDTQYF. The CDR3 DNA sequence: TGTGCCAGCAGCACGGGACAGGGGTCGACAGATACGCAGTATTTT. Variable domain in full (rest from reference TRBV7-6 and TRBJ2-3): GAGVSQSPRYKVTKRGQDVALRCDPISGHVSLYWYRQALGQGPEFLTYFNYEAQQDKSGLPNDRFSAERPEGSISTLTIQRTEQRDSAMYRCASSTGQGSTDTQYFGPGTRLTVL.